Shown below are 24 T cell receptor beta chains from a single sample sequenced in a study of control samples from healthy donors and cancer patients. Assay: immunoSEQ multiplex PCR; the TCRdb copy retains only in-frame clones and omits some. The data contain about 130,000 clones, 88% of them singletons. Sequencing was performed on blood. The receptors shown here come from a man between 50 and 59 years old in good health.

The V call is TRBV2, the J call TRBJ2-5, with a weak D call TRBD1 (6 bases). The CDR3 runs 15 residues. V lost 7 bases, J lost 4 bases, and 19 bases lay in between. Germline V gene lookup returns CDR1 SNHLY and CDR2 FYNNEI. Here the CDR3 reads CASIESQGWAETQYF. DNA of the CDR3: TGTGCCAGCATCGAGAGTCAGGGGTGGGCAGAGACCCAGTACTTC.

The rearrangement uses TRBV7-3 and TRBJ2-6; no clear D gene. Trimming left V 1 base short and J 0 bases short, with 4 bases between. Germline values: CDR1 SGHTA, CDR2 FQGTGA. CDR3 length equals 15 residues. CDR3 sequence: CASSLSSSGANVLTF. The CDR3 coding sequence is TGTGCCAGCAGCTTAAGCTCCTCTGGGGCCAACGTCCTGACTTTC.

V usage is TRBV7-2 and J usage is TRBJ2-7; 9 nucleotides line up with TRBD1. The CDR3 runs to 15 residues. The J segment lost 9 bases and the V segment lost 5 bases, leaving 14 bases of the junction unmatched. Germline loops: CDR1 SGHTA, CDR2 FQGNSA. This chain's CDR3 is CASSNTGTGTTGQYF. DNA for the CDR3: TGTGCCAGCAGCAACACCGGGACAGGGACTACTGGGCAGTACTTC.

The genes are TRBV2 and TRBJ1-6; D gene ambiguous. The CDR3 has 16 residues. Germline values: CDR1 SNHLY, CDR2 FYNNEI. V gave up 4 bases and J gave up 4 bases, with 14 bases separating them. CDR3 in DNA: TGTGCCAGCAGTGGACTACGACAAATTTATAATTCACCCCTCCACTTT. The encoded protein is CASSGLRQIYNSPLHF. The entire variable domain, with the rest obtained from reference TRBV2 and TRBJ1-6, is as follows: EPEVTQTPSHQVTQMGQEVILRCVPISNHLYFYWYRQILGQKVEFLVSFYNNEISEKSEIFDDQFSVERPDGSNFTLKIRSTKLEDSAMYFCASSGLRQIYNSPLHFGNGTRLTVT.

V gene TRBV2 combines with J gene TRBJ2-7, with 7 bases that match TRBD2. Germline values: CDR1 SNHLY, CDR2 FYNNEI. With 1 base clipped from V and 2 bases from J, the junction kept 2 bases outside the gene matches. The CDR3 loop spans 14 amino acids. The CDR3 DNA reads as TGTGCCAGCAGTGAAGAGGCGGGGGCCTACGAGCAGTACTTC. This translates into CASSEEAGAYEQYF.

The chain couples TRBV12-3 or TRBV12-4 to TRBJ1-5; tentatively, D is TRBD1 (5 bases). This CDR3 spans 13 amino acids. Trimming took off 3 bases at V and 5 bases at J, with 8 bases between the two ends. CDR3 region: CASSFQGYQPQHF. The CDR3 DNA reads TGTGCCAGCAGTTTTCAGGGATATCAGCCCCAGCATTTT.

V usage is TRBV9 and J usage is TRBJ1-2; D is unresolved. V dropped 0 bases and J dropped 0 bases, with 12 bases sitting between them. Per germline, CDR1 SGDLS and CDR2 YYNGEE. The CDR3 length is 16 residues. The DNA for the CDR3 is TGTGCCAGCAGCGTAGCCCCTGGCCGCTCTAACTATGGCTACACCTTC. Protein product: CASSVAPGRSNYGYTF.

This clone was recorded only once. V gene TRBV6-4 combines with J gene TRBJ2-3, with 7 bases that match TRBD1. Germline V CDR1 and CDR2: MRHNA, SNTAGT. The CDR3 has 15 amino acids. The J segment lost 3 bases and the V segment lost 5 bases, leaving 8 bases of the junction unmatched. CDR3 DNA: TGTGCCAGCAGTCGACAGGGACAGCTGACAGATACGCAGTATTTT. As protein: CASSRQGQLTDTQYF.

The CDR3 reads CASSWGDQPQHF. Here the CDR3 DNA reads TGTGCCAGCAGTTGGGGTGATCAGCCCCAGCATTTT. The chain employs TRBV6-6 and TRBJ1-5; D ambiguous. V was cut by 4 bases and J by 5 bases, with 6 bases left in between. This CDR3 contains 12 residues. Germline V gives CDR1 MNHNY, CDR2 SVGAGI (reference sequence).

The rearrangement uses TRBV4-1 and TRBJ1-2; D is uncertain. The CDR3 totals 14 residues. The germline V gene has CDR1 MGHRA and CDR2 YSYEKL. Trimming cost V 1 base and J 5 bases, with 11 bases left between them. In DNA form, the CDR3 reads TGCGCCAGCAGCCAAGTAGTAAGACAATATGGCTACACCTTC. Its protein is CASSQVVRQYGYTF.

The chain carries TRBV9 and TRBJ2-7; D is possibly TRBD2 (5 bases). Germline loops: CDR1 SGDLS, CDR2 YYNGEE. The CDR3 is 17 amino acids. Between the trimmed V and J ends, which lost 2 bases and 4 bases, there was a span of 22 bases. The CDR3, as DNA: TGTGCCAGCAGCGTCGGCGGTGTCGGGGTGCCTTTATACGAGCAGTACTTC. Translating it yields CASSVGGVGVPLYEQYF.

The CDR3 DNA reads as TGTGCCAGCAGCACCGGGACTAGCGCACAAGAGACCCAGTACTTC. This encodes CASSTGTSAQETQYF. This chain links TRBV7-3 with TRBJ2-5; TRBD2 matches 10 bases. J lost 2 bases, V lost 5 bases, and 5 bases had no gene match. The CDR3 has 15 residues. Germline values: CDR1 SGHTA, CDR2 FQGTGA. The whole variable domain, remainder taken from reference TRBV7-3 and TRBJ2-5, is GAGVSQTPSNKVTEKGKYVELRCDPISGHTALYWYRQSLGQGPEFLIYFQGTGAADDSGLPNDRFFAVRPEGSVSTLKIQRTERGDSAVYLCASSTGTSAQETQYFGPGTRLLVL.

The V and J genes are TRBV6-5 and TRBJ1-6; the D is unclear. V lost 2 bases and J lost 7, with 6 bases in between. The CDR3 runs 13 residues. CDR1 and CDR2 (germline): MNHEY, SVGAGI. The CDR3 loop reads CASSYGENSPLHF. Written as DNA, the CDR3 is TGTGCCAGCAGTTACGGTGAAAATTCACCCCTCCACTTT.

The chain has TRBV6-5 and TRBJ1-2; D perhaps matches TRBD1 (5 bases). The V end was cut by 0 bases, the J end by 7 bases, with 9 bases between. The CDR3 loop spans 13 amino acids. CDR1 MNHEY and CDR2 SVGAGI come from the germline V gene. The CDR3 reads CASSYSRVGGYTF. In nucleotides, the CDR3 is TGTGCCAGCAGTTACTCCAGGGTGGGTGGCTACACCTTC.

V gene TRBV2 combines with J gene TRBJ2-1; D not certain. The V end was cut by 8 bases, the J end by 1 base, with 3 bases between. This CDR3 spans 11 amino acids. CDR1 SNHLY and CDR2 FYNNEI come from the germline V gene. In nucleotides, the CDR3 is TGTGCCAGCCCGTCCTACAATGAGCAGTTCTTC. Its translation is CASPSYNEQFF. Looking up the rest from reference TRBV2 and TRBJ2-1 gives the full variable domain: EPEVTQTPSHQVTQMGQEVILRCVPISNHLYFYWYRQILGQKVEFLVSFYNNEISEKSEIFDDQFSVERPDGSNFTLKIRSTKLEDSAMYFCASPSYNEQFFGPGTRLTVL.

The rearrangement joins TRBV11-3 to TRBJ2-2, with 9 bases lining up with TRBD1. The CDR3 is made up of 18 amino acids. Germline-derived CDR1 and CDR2 are SGHNT and YENEEA. Losses at the gene ends were 5 bases for V and 6 bases for J; bases not matched to a gene: 16. CDR3 bases: TGTGCCAGCAGCAAACGGGACAGGGTTTTAGCCGGCTCCGGGGAGCTGTTTTTT. This sequence encodes CASSKRDRVLAGSGELFF.

This chain joins TRBV6-6 and TRBJ1-5; D not certain. The length of the CDR3 is 13 residues. Deletions cut 6 bases from V and 1 base from J, with 7 bases between. Germline values: CDR1 MNHNY, CDR2 SVGAGI (reference sequence). The CDR3 nucleotides read TGTGCCAGCAGGACCGGGAGCAATCAGCCCCAGCATTTT. Encoded protein: CASRTGSNQPQHF.

This sequence joins TRBV4-1 and TRBJ1-2; the D gene is possibly TRBD1 (5 bases). With 0 bases removed from V and 0 bases from J, the gap between germline ends came to 11 bases. CDR1 is MGHRA and CDR2 is YSYEKL in the germline V gene. This CDR3 region has 16 residues. The CDR3 nucleotides are TGCGCCAGCAGCCAAGAAGTCAGGGTATCTAACTATGGCTACACCTTC. As protein: CASSQEVRVSNYGYTF.

The chain is built from TRBV5-6 and TRBJ2-5; 8 bases are shared with TRBD2. The CDR3 is 14 amino acids. V lost 3 bases to trimming and J lost 5 bases; unmatched junction nucleotides: 6. The germline CDR1 and CDR2 sequences are SGHDT and YYEEEE. The CDR3: CASSSSGGLETQYF. The CDR3 DNA sequence: TGTGCCAGCAGCTCCTCGGGGGGGCTTGAGACCCAGTACTTC.

V is TRBV19 and J is TRBJ1-1; TRBD1 matches at 9 bases. J lost 0 bases, V lost 8 bases, and 4 bases had no gene match. This CDR3 contains 14 residues. CDR1 is LNHDA and CDR2 is SQIVND in the germline V gene (reference sequence). The CDR3 DNA sequence: TGTGCCAGTGGGACAGGGTACATGAACACTGAAGCTTTCTTT. The encoded protein is CASGTGYMNTEAFF.

The chain recombines TRBV4-1 with TRBJ2-7, with D maybe TRBD1 (5 bases). This CDR3 comprises 14 residues. Germline-derived CDR1 and CDR2 are MGHRA and YSYEKL. V lost 1 base, J lost 7 bases, and 14 bases lay in between. CDR3 bases: TGCGCCAGCAGCCAAGCGGGCAGGGTGGGGGAGCAGTACTTC. This gives the protein CASSQAGRVGEQYF.

The gene calls are TRBV10-3 and TRBJ1-4, with 8 positions matching TRBD1. Germline CDR1 ENHRY, CDR2 SYGVKD. The CDR3 runs to 14 residues. V dropped 2 bases and J dropped 10; count of bases not matched to a gene: 6. The CDR3 spells CAISEALTGAKLFF. CDR3 bases: TGTGCCATCAGTGAGGCTCTGACAGGGGCAAAACTGTTTTTT.

The genes are TRBV6-4 and TRBJ1-6; 7 bases are a match to TRBD1. Germline CDR1 and CDR2: MRHNA and SNTAGT. CDR3 size: 15 residues. V lost 0 bases to trimming and J lost 8 bases; unmatched junction nucleotides: 4. The CDR3 region has the DNA TGTGCCAGCAGTGACTCAGGGGGCCCCTATTCACCCCTCCACTTT. This encodes CASSDSGGPYSPLHF.

The chain employs TRBV12-5 and TRBJ1-5, with D possibly TRBD1 on 5 matching bases. The length of the CDR3 is 15 residues. The germline V and J ends were trimmed by 6 bases and 3 bases, with 15 bases remaining between them. Germline V gives CDR1 LGHNT, CDR2 FRNRAP. The CDR3 DNA reads TGTGCTAGTGGGCCCGGGGGGACCCTCAATCAGCCCCAGCATTTT. Translating gives CASGPGGTLNQPQHF.